The entry below describes one T cell receptor beta chain. Its antigen is currently not known. Base qualities are not at hand, and no much larger clone is one base apart. These data are taken from a study of T cell responses to AZD1222 COVID-19 vaccine (dated by TCRdb to the early 2020s). Study-level background: AZD1222 recipients with second doses at about 4 weeks or about 12 weeks were pooled, because spike-specific TCR depth and breadth did not differ between schedules. A total of approximately 230 trial participants underwent TCR sequencing, of whom some 210 received two doses of AZD1222 and about 25 received two doses of the MenACWY control vaccine. Trial participants were enrolled into age subgroups of 18-55, 56-69 and 70-plus years, which contained 148, 28 and 57 TCR-sequenced participants, respectively.

General study outcomes and caveats: Because no samples from the day 14 peak response were available, repertoires could be characterized only after the peak T cell response. Participants were mostly white British and included more females than males, and it was suggested by the authors that clonal diversity may have been underestimated. Vaccine-associated CD4 TCRs spanned the whole spike protein, with dominant responses in regions 160-218 and 743-854. The 56-69-year group was small, and its depth increase did not reach significance, likely because of low power. Conclusions about previously exposed vaccinees were limited because only 6 or 7 AZD1222 recipients were SARS-CoV-2 seropositive at baseline. A significant rise in spike-specific TCR breadth and depth was observed after two AZD1222 doses relative to day 0 and relative to MenACWY recipients. Epitopes outside the regions mutated in the B.1.351 and B.1.1.7 variants were reportedly recognized by nearly half of the unique spike-specific TCRs.

The meaning of the sample's time point label: baseline before first vaccination. Vaccinee samples came from UK trials COV001 and COV002, including a single-blind randomized controlled phase 2/3 trial of AZD1222 (ChAdOx1 nCoV-19) in healthy adults. Trial participant PBMC samples were collected at day 0 and day 28 after the second dose for TCRbeta chain sequencing. The CDR3 regions of human TCRbeta chains were analyzed by immunosequencing. Turning to the authors' computational methods: TCRs in the repertoires were compared against a reference library of SARS-CoV-2-specific TCRs that had been generated with the MIRA antigen-specificity platform. Breadth was defined as the fraction of unique TCRs that were SARS-CoV-2-associated, and depth was defined as the fraction of total T cells that were SARS-CoV-2-associated. Using the MIRA data, each spike-specific TCR was mapped to the spike region that the TCR reacts to and placed in a CD4 or CD8 class. Log10-transformed breadth and depth values were compared by one-way ANOVA with Sidak's multiple comparisons tests. The immuneACCESS repertoire file appears here via TCRdb, limited to in-frame rearrangements. These files lack a portion of the clones; in checked studies, under half of the deficit traces to unresolved V genes, and the cause of the others is not known. The V and J calls and the clone size are those of that table, but D and trimming were determined from the DNA. The sample profile shows 90,000 to 140,000 clones; 88% of them were found once. The ten biggest clones cover about 9.1% of the sample.

The clonotype comes from an adult in good health. The sequenced sample was peripheral blood, obtained on day 0 of AZD1222 vaccination.

The nucleotide sequence is TGTGCCAGCAGCCTCATGGGGGCGACAACTAATGAAAAACTGTTTTTT. This translates into CASSLMGATTNEKLFF. The rearranged chain carries TRBV28 and TRBJ1-4, and TRBD1 may be the D gene, going by 6 matching bases. CDR1 and CDR2 are drawn from the germline V gene: MDHEN, SYDVKM. From the cysteine up to the phenylalanine, the CDR3 has a length of 16 residues. The DNA shown is the 48-base CDR3, in frame from base 1. V is shortened by 6 bases, J by 0 bases, and the region joining them spans 14 bases.